The rows below give T cell receptor beta chains drawn from one sample of a study of cytomegalovirus exposure and HLA in healthy donors. TCRdb's table, derived via immunoSEQ multiplex PCR, lists solely in-frame clones and lacks some. The table shows around 67,000 clones, with 55% to 80% occurring only once. The sample comprised PBMCs. These receptors were obtained from a woman aged 50 to 60 in good health and CMV-seronegative. Both conserved end residues are part of each CDR3. The order of the fields is CDR3 length, D gene, V gene, J gene, clone size, CDR3 protein, CDR3 DNA. A D gene is named only where the DNA matches it firmly. The listing skips clone size in some rows; elsewhere it reads once, few, many or a size class.

cdr3_length: 16; d_call: -; v_call: TRBV5-1; j_call: TRBJ2-3; clone_size: -; cdr3_aa: CASAGRAETSTDTQYF; cdr3_nt: TGCGCCAGCGCCGGTCGGGCGGAGACTAGTACAGATACGCAGTATTTT
cdr3_length: 14; d_call: -; v_call: TRBV4-3; j_call: TRBJ2-1; clone_size: -; cdr3_aa: CASSQDWLPHEQFF; cdr3_nt: TGCGCCAGCAGCCAAGATTGGCTCCCCCACGAGCAGTTCTTC
cdr3_length: 15; d_call: -; v_call: TRBV18; j_call: TRBJ1-1; clone_size: -; cdr3_aa: CASSLTETANTEAFF; cdr3_nt: TGTGCCAGCTCACTTACGGAGACGGCGAACACTGAAGCTTTCTTT
cdr3_length: 15; d_call: TRBD1; v_call: TRBV6-5; j_call: TRBJ2-7; clone_size: -; cdr3_aa: CASSSTGTDTYEQYF; cdr3_nt: TGTGCCAGCAGTTCCACCGGGACAGACACCTACGAGCAGTACTTC
cdr3_length: 15; d_call: -; v_call: TRBV6-5; j_call: TRBJ1-5; clone_size: few; cdr3_aa: CASSYAFSEDQPQHF; cdr3_nt: TGTGCCAGCAGTTACGCTTTTTCTGAGGATCAGCCCCAGCATTTT
cdr3_length: 12; d_call: -; v_call: TRBV11-2; j_call: TRBJ2-7; clone_size: -; cdr3_aa: CASRDIGDEQYF; cdr3_nt: TGTGCCAGCAGGGACATAGGAGACGAGCAGTACTTC
cdr3_length: 14; d_call: -; v_call: TRBV19; j_call: TRBJ1-4; clone_size: many; cdr3_aa: CASSIGQLPEKLFF; cdr3_nt: TGTGCCAGTAGTATCGGACAGCTACCAGAAAAACTGTTTTTT
cdr3_length: 15; d_call: -; v_call: TRBV5-1; j_call: TRBJ2-3; clone_size: -; cdr3_aa: CASSLGSPGADTQYF; cdr3_nt: TGCGCCAGCAGCTTAGGATCTCCCGGGGCAGATACGCAGTATTTT
cdr3_length: 18; d_call: TRBD1; v_call: TRBV5-1; j_call: TRBJ1-2; clone_size: few; cdr3_aa: CASSSLPSGTGYYYGYTF; cdr3_nt: TGCGCCAGCAGCTCCCTACCGTCCGGGACAGGGTACTACTATGGCTACACCTTC
cdr3_length: 15; d_call: TRBD1; v_call: TRBV5-1; j_call: TRBJ2-5; clone_size: once; cdr3_aa: CASSLFQAGGETQYF; cdr3_nt: TGCGCCAGCAGCTTGTTTCAGGCAGGGGGAGAGACCCAGTACTTC
cdr3_length: 14; d_call: -; v_call: TRBV5-5; j_call: TRBJ2-5; clone_size: -; cdr3_aa: CASSLVSTQETQYF; cdr3_nt: TGTGCCAGCAGCTTGGTCAGTACCCAAGAGACCCAGTACTTC
cdr3_length: 15; d_call: TRBD1; v_call: TRBV6-5; j_call: TRBJ1-2; clone_size: few; cdr3_aa: CASRRDRGHNYGYTF; cdr3_nt: TGTGCCAGCAGGCGTGACAGGGGGCATAACTATGGCTACACCTTC
cdr3_length: 15; d_call: TRBD2; v_call: TRBV6-5; j_call: TRBJ2-7; clone_size: -; cdr3_aa: CASRDSGTLFYEQYF; cdr3_nt: TGTGCCAGTAGGGATAGCGGGACCCTTTTCTACGAGCAGTACTTC
cdr3_length: 14; d_call: TRBD2; v_call: TRBV9; j_call: TRBJ2-7; clone_size: -; cdr3_aa: CASSELAGVGEQYF; cdr3_nt: TGTGCCAGCAGCGAACTAGCGGGAGTCGGCGAGCAGTACTTC
cdr3_length: 15; d_call: -; v_call: TRBV27; j_call: TRBJ1-1; clone_size: -; cdr3_aa: CASKSIVVSSTEAFF; cdr3_nt: TGTGCCAGCAAATCAATCGTGGTCTCGAGCACTGAAGCTTTCTTT
cdr3_length: 14; d_call: TRBD2; v_call: TRBV2; j_call: TRBJ2-7; clone_size: once; cdr3_aa: CASSGGGGRYEQYF; cdr3_nt: TGTGCCAGCAGTGGCGGGGGCGGGAGGTACGAGCAGTACTTC
cdr3_length: 13; d_call: TRBD1; v_call: TRBV6-5; j_call: TRBJ1-1; clone_size: once; cdr3_aa: CASREQGGTEAFF; cdr3_nt: TGTGCCAGCAGGGAACAGGGGGGTACTGAAGCTTTCTTT
cdr3_length: 14; d_call: -; v_call: TRBV7-3; j_call: TRBJ2-1; clone_size: few; cdr3_aa: CASSLPGSGNEQFF; cdr3_nt: TGTGCCAGCAGCTTACCCGGGAGCGGTAATGAGCAGTTCTTC
cdr3_length: 11; d_call: -; v_call: TRBV28; j_call: TRBJ2-5; clone_size: -; cdr3_aa: CASSQQGTQYF; cdr3_nt: TGTGCCAGCAGCCAACAGGGGACCCAGTACTTC
cdr3_length: 16; d_call: TRBD1; v_call: TRBV6-6; j_call: TRBJ1-5; clone_size: -; cdr3_aa: CASSREPDRVYQPQHF; cdr3_nt: TGTGCCAGCAGCCGAGAGCCAGACAGGGTTTATCAGCCCCAGCATTTT
cdr3_length: 14; d_call: -; v_call: TRBV6-6; j_call: TRBJ1-3; clone_size: -; cdr3_aa: CASSTGHSGNTIYF; cdr3_nt: TGTGCCAGCAGTACGGGACACTCTGGAAACACCATATATTTT
cdr3_length: 15; d_call: TRBD1; v_call: TRBV4-1; j_call: TRBJ2-1; clone_size: -; cdr3_aa: CASSQDGQGWREQFF; cdr3_nt: TGCGCCAGCAGCCAAGATGGACAGGGATGGCGTGAGCAGTTCTTC
cdr3_length: 15; d_call: TRBD1; v_call: TRBV4-2; j_call: TRBJ2-5; clone_size: -; cdr3_aa: CASSQVWDSQETQYF; cdr3_nt: TGTGCCAGCAGCCAAGTGTGGGACAGCCAAGAGACCCAGTACTTC
cdr3_length: 14; d_call: TRBD2; v_call: TRBV7-3; j_call: TRBJ2-7; clone_size: -; cdr3_aa: CASSLTLTSSEQYF; cdr3_nt: TGTGCCAGCAGCCTCACCCTGACTAGCTCCGAGCAGTACTTC
cdr3_length: 13; d_call: -; v_call: TRBV6-5; j_call: TRBJ2-7; clone_size: -; cdr3_aa: CASSSPGNYEQYF; cdr3_nt: TGTGCCAGCAGTAGTCCGGGTAACTACGAGCAGTACTTC
cdr3_length: 13; d_call: -; v_call: TRBV2; j_call: TRBJ1-2; clone_size: -; cdr3_aa: CASRKEGRHGYTF; cdr3_nt: TGTGCCAGCAGGAAGGAGGGTCGGCATGGCTACACCTTC
cdr3_length: 15; d_call: TRBD2; v_call: TRBV5-6; j_call: TRBJ2-1; clone_size: -; cdr3_aa: CASSLATGGPNEQFF; cdr3_nt: TGTGCCAGCAGCTTGGCGACGGGAGGGCCCAATGAGCAGTTCTTC
cdr3_length: 16; d_call: TRBD1; v_call: TRBV15; j_call: TRBJ1-1; clone_size: -; cdr3_aa: CATLTPRTGRRTEAFF; cdr3_nt: TGTGCCACTCTTACCCCCCGGACAGGGCGGCGCACTGAAGCTTTCTTT
cdr3_length: 17; d_call: -; v_call: TRBV2; j_call: TRBJ1-1; clone_size: few; cdr3_aa: CASSGLRGGTMNPEAFF; cdr3_nt: TGTGCCAGCAGTGGGCTCCGTGGAGGGACCATGAACCCTGAAGCTTTCTTT
cdr3_length: 14; d_call: TRBD1; v_call: TRBV19; j_call: TRBJ1-1; clone_size: -; cdr3_aa: CASSFTGGDTEAFF; cdr3_nt: TGTGCCAGTAGTTTCACAGGGGGCGACACTGAAGCTTTCTTT
cdr3_length: 12; d_call: -; v_call: TRBV6-6; j_call: TRBJ1-1; clone_size: once; cdr3_aa: CATRDTNTEAFF; cdr3_nt: TGTGCCACCCGGGACACCAACACTGAAGCTTTCTTT
cdr3_length: 14; d_call: TRBD2; v_call: TRBV30; j_call: TRBJ2-5; clone_size: -; cdr3_aa: CAWVASGRGETQYF; cdr3_nt: TGTGCCTGGGTCGCTAGCGGGAGAGGAGAGACCCAGTACTTC
cdr3_length: 15; d_call: TRBD2; v_call: TRBV10-2; j_call: TRBJ2-3; clone_size: -; cdr3_aa: CASNNLAGGGDTQYF; cdr3_nt: TGCGCCAGCAATAATCTAGCGGGAGGGGGGGATACGCAGTATTTT
cdr3_length: 15; d_call: TRBD1; v_call: TRBV28; j_call: TRBJ2-7; clone_size: -; cdr3_aa: CASSPPGQGVYEQYF; cdr3_nt: TGTGCCAGCAGTCCTCCGGGACAGGGAGTCTACGAGCAGTACTTC
cdr3_length: 15; d_call: -; v_call: TRBV7-2; j_call: TRBJ2-7; clone_size: few; cdr3_aa: CASSFALSWAHEQYF; cdr3_nt: TGTGCCAGCAGCTTCGCCCTCTCATGGGCGCACGAGCAGTACTTC
cdr3_length: 15; d_call: -; v_call: TRBV25-1; j_call: TRBJ2-1; clone_size: -; cdr3_aa: CASSAPGDIYNEQFF; cdr3_nt: TGTGCCAGCAGTGCCCCAGGGGATATCTACAATGAGCAGTTCTTC
cdr3_length: 17; d_call: TRBD1; v_call: TRBV5-1; j_call: TRBJ2-1; clone_size: few; cdr3_aa: CASSSYQGASSYNEQFF; cdr3_nt: TGCGCCAGCAGCTCGTACCAGGGGGCAAGTTCCTACAATGAGCAGTTCTTC
cdr3_length: 17; d_call: -; v_call: TRBV19; j_call: TRBJ2-6; clone_size: -; cdr3_aa: CASSISARGAGANVLTF; cdr3_nt: TGTGCCAGTAGTATCTCGGCCAGGGGGGCTGGGGCCAACGTCCTGACTTTC
cdr3_length: 16; d_call: TRBD1; v_call: TRBV2; j_call: TRBJ1-2; clone_size: -; cdr3_aa: CASSVGQGKPNYGYTF; cdr3_nt: TGTGCCAGCAGTGTAGGACAGGGGAAGCCTAACTATGGCTACACCTTC